The 2 T cell receptor beta chains below all came from one sample that was sequenced in a study. The data were produced by immunoSEQ multiplex PCR, yet TCRdb's version contains in-frame clones alone and is incomplete. The sample consists of some 48,000 clones, 85% to 95% of them appearing once. The sequenced sample consisted of PBMCs. These receptors originate from a man aged 35 to 55 with rheumatoid arthritis.

Only one count was recorded for this clone. The V call is TRBV7-9, the J call TRBJ2-1; D possibly corresponds to TRBD2 (5 bases). CDR1 and CDR2 (germline): SEHNR, FQNEAQ (reference sequence). CDR3 length: 13 residues. Trimming shortened V by 5 bases and J by 9 bases, and 14 bases separated the two germline ends. The CDR3 DNA reads as TGTGCCAGCAGCCCCACCGGGGAACGTGAGCAGTTCTTC. Protein: CASSPTGEREQFF.

This clone was seen only once. V usage is TRBV19 and J usage is TRBJ1-5; D remains ambiguous. CDR1 and CDR2 from the germline V gene are LNHDA and SQIVND (reference sequence). The CDR3 has 15 amino acids. V lost 3 bases, J lost 3 bases, and 12 bases lay in between. CDR3: CASSIRTPDNQPQHF. The CDR3, as DNA: TGTGCCAGTAGTATCCGCACCCCCGACAATCAGCCCCAGCATTTT.